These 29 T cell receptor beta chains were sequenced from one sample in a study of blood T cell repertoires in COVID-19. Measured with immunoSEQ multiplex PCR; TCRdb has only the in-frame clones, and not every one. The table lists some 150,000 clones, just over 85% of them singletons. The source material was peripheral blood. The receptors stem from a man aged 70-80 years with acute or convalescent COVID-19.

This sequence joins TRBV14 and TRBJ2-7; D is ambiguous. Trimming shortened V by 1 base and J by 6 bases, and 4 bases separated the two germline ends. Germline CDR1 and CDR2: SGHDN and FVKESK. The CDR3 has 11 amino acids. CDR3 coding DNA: TGTGCCAGCAGCCAAGTGGCCGAGCAGTACTTC. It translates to CASSQVAEQYF.

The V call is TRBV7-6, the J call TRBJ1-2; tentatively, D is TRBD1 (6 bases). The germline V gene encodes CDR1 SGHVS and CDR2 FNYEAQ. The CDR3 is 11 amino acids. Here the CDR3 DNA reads TGTGCTATACAGGGATCTTATGGCTACACCTTC. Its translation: CAIQGSYGYTF. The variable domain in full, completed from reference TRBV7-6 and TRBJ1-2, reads GAGVSQSPRYKVTKRGQDVALRCDPISGHVSLYWYRQALGQGPEFLTYFNYEAQQDKSGLPNDRFSAERPEGSISTLTIQRTEQRDSAMYRCAIQGSYGYTFGSGTRLTVV.

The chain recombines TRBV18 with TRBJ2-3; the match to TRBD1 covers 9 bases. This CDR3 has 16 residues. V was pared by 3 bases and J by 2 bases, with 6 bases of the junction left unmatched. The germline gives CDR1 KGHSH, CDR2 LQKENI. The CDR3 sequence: CASSPLQGAATDTQYF. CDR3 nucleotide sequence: TGTGCCAGCTCACCCTTACAGGGGGCAGCCACAGATACGCAGTATTTT.

In DNA form, the CDR3 reads TGTGCCAGCAGTGAGAGGGCTAGCGGGAGCTACGGGGAGCTGTTTTTT. As protein: CASSERASGSYGELFF. V usage is TRBV2 and J usage is TRBJ2-2; 10 bases line up with TRBD2. Germline trimming cut 3 bases from V and 7 bases from J; bases unmatched to any gene: 8. The germline gives CDR1 SNHLY, CDR2 FYNNEI. The CDR3 runs 16 residues.

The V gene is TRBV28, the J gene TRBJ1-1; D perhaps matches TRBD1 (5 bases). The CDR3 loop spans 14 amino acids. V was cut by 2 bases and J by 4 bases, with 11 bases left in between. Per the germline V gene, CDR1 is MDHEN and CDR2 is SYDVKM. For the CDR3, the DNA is TGTGCCAGCAGTTTAGGGGGGAAACGCACTGAAGCTTTCTTT. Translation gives CASSLGGKRTEAFF.

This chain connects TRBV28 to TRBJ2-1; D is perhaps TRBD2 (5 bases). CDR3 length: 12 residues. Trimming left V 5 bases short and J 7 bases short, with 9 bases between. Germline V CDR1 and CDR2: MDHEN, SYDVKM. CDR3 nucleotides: TGTGCCAGCAGTCGGCTAGCAAATGAGCAGTTCTTC. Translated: CASSRLANEQFF.

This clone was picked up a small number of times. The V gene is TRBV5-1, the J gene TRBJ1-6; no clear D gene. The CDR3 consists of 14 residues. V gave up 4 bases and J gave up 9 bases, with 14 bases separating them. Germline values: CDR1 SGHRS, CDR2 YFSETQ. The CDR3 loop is CASSADNGGSPLHF. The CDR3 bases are TGCGCCAGCAGCGCAGACAATGGTGGTTCACCCCTCCACTTT.

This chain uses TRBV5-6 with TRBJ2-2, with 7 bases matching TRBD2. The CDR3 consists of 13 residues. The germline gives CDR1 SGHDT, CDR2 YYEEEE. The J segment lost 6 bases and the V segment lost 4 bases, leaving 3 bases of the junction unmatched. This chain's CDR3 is CASSISGPGELFF. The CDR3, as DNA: TGTGCCAGCAGCATTAGCGGGCCCGGGGAGCTGTTTTTT.

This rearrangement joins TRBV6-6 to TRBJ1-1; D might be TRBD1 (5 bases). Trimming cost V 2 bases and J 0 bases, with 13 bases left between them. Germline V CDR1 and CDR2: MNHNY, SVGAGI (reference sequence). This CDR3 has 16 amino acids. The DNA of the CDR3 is TGTGCCAGCAGTTACCCTGGGCAGGGAATGAACACTGAAGCTTTCTTT. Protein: CASSYPGQGMNTEAFF.

CDR3 protein: CASSLGAQSTDTQYF. DNA of the CDR3: TGTGCCAGCAGCTTAGGAGCTCAAAGCACAGATACGCAGTATTTT. The rearrangement links TRBV7-2 to TRBJ2-3; D not resolved. CDR1 SGHTA and CDR2 FQGNSA come from the germline V gene. The CDR3 runs to 15 residues. V gave up 1 base and J gave up 0 bases, with 8 bases separating them.

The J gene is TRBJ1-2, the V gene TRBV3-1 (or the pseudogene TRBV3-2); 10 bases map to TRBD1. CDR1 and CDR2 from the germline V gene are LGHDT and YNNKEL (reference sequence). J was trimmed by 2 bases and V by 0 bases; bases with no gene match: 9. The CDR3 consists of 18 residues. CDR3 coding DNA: TGTGCCAGCAGCCAAGATTGGCGGACAGGGGGTGGGAACTATGGCTACACCTTC. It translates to CASSQDWRTGGGNYGYTF.

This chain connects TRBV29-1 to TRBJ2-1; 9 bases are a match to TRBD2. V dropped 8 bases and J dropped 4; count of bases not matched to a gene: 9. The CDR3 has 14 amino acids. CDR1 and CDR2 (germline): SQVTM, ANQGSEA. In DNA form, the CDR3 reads TGCAGCACCAAAGCGGGAGGATATTACAATGAGCAGTTCTTC. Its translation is CSTKAGGYYNEQFF.

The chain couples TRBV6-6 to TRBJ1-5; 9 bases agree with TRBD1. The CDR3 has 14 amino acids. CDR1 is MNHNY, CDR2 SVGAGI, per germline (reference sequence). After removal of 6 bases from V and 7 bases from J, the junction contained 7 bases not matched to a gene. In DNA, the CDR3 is TGTGCCAGCAGGACAGGGGGTTTAGGACAGCCCCAGCATTTT. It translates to CASRTGGLGQPQHF.

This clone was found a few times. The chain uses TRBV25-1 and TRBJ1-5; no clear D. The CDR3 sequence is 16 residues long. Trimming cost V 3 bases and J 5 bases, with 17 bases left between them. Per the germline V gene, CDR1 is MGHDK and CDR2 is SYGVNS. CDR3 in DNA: TGTGCCAGCAGTGAGGGCCACCCCTGCCCTCATCAGCCCCAGCATTTT. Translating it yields CASSEGHPCPHQPQHF.

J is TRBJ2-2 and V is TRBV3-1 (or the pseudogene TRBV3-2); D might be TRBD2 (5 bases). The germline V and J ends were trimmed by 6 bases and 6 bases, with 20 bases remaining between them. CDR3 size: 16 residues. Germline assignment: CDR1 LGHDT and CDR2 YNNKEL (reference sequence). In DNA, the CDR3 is TGTGCCAGCAGGTCGGACTCCGTGCGTTTGGCCGGGGAGCTGTTTTTT. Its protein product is CASRSDSVRLAGELFF.

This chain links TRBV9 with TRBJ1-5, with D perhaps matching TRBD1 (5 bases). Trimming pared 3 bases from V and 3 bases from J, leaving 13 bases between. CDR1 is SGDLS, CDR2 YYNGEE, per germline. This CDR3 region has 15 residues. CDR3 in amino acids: CASSATDTYNQPQHF. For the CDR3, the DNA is TGTGCCAGCAGCGCTACGGACACCTACAATCAGCCCCAGCATTTT.

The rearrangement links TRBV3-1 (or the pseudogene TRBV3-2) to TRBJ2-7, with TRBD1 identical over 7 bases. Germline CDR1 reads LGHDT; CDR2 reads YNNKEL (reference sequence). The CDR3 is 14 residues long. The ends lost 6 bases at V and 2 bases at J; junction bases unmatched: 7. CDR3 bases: TGTGCCAGCAGTCCGACCGGGACAGCCTACGAGCAGTACTTC. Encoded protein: CASSPTGTAYEQYF.

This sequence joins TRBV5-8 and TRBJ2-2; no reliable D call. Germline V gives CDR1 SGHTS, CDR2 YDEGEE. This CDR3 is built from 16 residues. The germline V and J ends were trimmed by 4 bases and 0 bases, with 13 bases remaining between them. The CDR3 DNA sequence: TGTGCCAGCAGCCTGAGATTCGATTCGAACACCGGGGAGCTGTTTTTT. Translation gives CASSLRFDSNTGELFF.

The CDR3 sequence is CATSGQGARMELFF. CDR3 DNA sequence: TGTGCCACCAGTGGACAGGGGGCCCGGATGGAGCTGTTTTTT. This chain links TRBV24-1 with TRBJ2-2, with 10 bases fitting TRBD1. In germline, CDR1 is KGHDR, CDR2 SFDVKD. The CDR3 loop spans 14 amino acids. Losses at the gene ends were 5 bases for V and 10 bases for J; bases not matched to a gene: 6.

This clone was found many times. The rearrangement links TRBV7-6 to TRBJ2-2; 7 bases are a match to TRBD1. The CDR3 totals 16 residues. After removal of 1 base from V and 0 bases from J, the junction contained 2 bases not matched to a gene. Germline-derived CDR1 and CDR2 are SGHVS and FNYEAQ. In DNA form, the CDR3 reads TGTGCCAGCAGCTTAGAGGGGGCCTCGAACACCGGGGAGCTGTTTTTT. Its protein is CASSLEGASNTGELFF.

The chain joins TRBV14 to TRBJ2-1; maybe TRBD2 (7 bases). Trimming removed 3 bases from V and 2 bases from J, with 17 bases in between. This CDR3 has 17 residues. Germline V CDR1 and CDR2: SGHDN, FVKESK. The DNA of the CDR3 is TGTGCCAGCAGCCACACTCTACAGGGACTACCCTACAATGAGCAGTTCTTC. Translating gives CASSHTLQGLPYNEQFF.

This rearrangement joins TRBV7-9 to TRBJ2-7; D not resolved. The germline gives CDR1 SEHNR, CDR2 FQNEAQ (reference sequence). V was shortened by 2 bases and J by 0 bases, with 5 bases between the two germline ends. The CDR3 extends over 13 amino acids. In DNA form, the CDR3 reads TGTGCCAGCAGCTTACCGAGCTCCTACGAGCAGTACTTC. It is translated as CASSLPSSYEQYF.

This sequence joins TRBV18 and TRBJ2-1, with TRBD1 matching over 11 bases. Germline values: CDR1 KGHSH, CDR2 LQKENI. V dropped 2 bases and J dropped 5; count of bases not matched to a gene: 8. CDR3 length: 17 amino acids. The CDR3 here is CASSPWTGGHANNEQFF. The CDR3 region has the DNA TGTGCCAGCTCACCATGGACAGGGGGCCACGCCAACAATGAGCAGTTCTTC.

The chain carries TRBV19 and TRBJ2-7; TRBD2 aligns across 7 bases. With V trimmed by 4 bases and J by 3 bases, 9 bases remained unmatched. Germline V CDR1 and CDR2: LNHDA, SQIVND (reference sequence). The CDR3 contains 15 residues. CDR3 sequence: CASSTQLARDYEQYF. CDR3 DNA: TGTGCCAGTAGTACCCAACTAGCGAGAGACTACGAGCAGTACTTC.

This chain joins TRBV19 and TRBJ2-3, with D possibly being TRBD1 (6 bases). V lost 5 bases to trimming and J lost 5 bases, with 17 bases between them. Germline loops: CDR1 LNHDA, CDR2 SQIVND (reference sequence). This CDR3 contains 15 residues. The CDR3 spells CASSRAGAVEDTQYF. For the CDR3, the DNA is TGTGCCAGTAGTCGAGCAGGGGCTGTGGAAGATACGCAGTATTTT. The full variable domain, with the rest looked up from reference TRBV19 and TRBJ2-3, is DGGITQSPKYLFRKEGQNVTLSCEQNLNHDAMYWYRQDPGQGLRLIYYSQIVNDFQKGDIAEGYSVSREKKESFPLTVTSAQKNPTAFYLCASSRAGAVEDTQYFGPGTRLTVL.

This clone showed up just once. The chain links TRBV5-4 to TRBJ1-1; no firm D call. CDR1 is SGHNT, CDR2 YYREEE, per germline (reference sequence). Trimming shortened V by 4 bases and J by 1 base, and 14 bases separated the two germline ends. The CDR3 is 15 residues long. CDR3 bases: TGTGCCAGCAGCCCTACCCGGGGAGGGAACACTGAAGCTTTCTTT. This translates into CASSPTRGGNTEAFF.

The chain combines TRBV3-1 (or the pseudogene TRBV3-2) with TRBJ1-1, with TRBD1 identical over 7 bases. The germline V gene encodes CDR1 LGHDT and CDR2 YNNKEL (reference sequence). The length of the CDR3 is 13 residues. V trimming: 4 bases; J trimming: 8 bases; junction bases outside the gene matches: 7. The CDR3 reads CASSPGDRAEAFF. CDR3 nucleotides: TGTGCCAGCAGCCCGGGAGACAGGGCGGAAGCTTTCTTT.

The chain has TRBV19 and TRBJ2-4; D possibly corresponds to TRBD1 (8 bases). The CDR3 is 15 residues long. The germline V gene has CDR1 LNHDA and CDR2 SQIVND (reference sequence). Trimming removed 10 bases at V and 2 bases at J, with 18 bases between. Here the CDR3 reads CATAGQGGTKNIQYF. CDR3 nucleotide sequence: TGTGCCACCGCAGGACAGGGAGGGACCAAAAACATTCAGTACTTC.

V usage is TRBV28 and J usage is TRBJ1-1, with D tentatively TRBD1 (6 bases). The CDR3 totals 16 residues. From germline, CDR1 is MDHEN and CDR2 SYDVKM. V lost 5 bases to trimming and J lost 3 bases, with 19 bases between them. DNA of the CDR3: TGTGCCAGCAGTCCCCCCGGGGAGGGGGTATACACTGAAGCTTTCTTT. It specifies CASSPPGEGVYTEAFF.